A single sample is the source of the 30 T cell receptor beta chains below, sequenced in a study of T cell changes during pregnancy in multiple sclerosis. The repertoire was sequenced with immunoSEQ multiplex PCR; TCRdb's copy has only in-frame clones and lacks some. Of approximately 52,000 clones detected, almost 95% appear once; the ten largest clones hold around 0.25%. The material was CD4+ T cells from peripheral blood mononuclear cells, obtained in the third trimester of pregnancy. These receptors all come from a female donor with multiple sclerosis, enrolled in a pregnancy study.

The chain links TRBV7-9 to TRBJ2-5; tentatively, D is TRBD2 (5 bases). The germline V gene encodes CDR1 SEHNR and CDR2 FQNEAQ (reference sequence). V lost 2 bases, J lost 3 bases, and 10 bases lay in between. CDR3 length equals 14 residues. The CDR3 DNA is TGTGCCAGCAGCTTAACAACGGGAAAAGAGACCCAGTACTTC. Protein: CASSLTTGKETQYF.

Written as DNA, the CDR3 is TGTGCCAGCAGCAAAGGGACTAGCGGGTATTCAGATACGCAGTATTTT. Amino acids: CASSKGTSGYSDTQYF. The V call is TRBV9, the J call TRBJ2-3; 12 bases line up with TRBD2. Germline CDR1 SGDLS, CDR2 YYNGEE. V shed 4 bases and J 4 bases; nucleotides not matched to a gene: 7. The CDR3 has 16 residues.

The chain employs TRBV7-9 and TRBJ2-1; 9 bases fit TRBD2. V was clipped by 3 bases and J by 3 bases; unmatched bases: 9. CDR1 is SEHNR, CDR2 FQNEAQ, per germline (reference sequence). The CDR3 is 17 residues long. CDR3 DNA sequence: TGTGCCAGCAGCTTTACGCTAGCGGGGTTAAACTACAATGAGCAGTTCTTC. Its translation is CASSFTLAGLNYNEQFF.

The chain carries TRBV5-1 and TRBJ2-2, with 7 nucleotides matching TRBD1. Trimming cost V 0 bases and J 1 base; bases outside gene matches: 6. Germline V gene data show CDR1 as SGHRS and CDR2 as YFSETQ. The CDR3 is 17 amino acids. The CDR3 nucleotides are TGCGCCAGCAGCTTGGCCGGTACAGGGGTGAACACCGGGGAGCTGTTTTTT. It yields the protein CASSLAGTGVNTGELFF. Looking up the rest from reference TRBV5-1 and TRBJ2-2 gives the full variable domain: KAGVTQTPRYLIKTRGQQVTLSCSPISGHRSVSWYQQTPGQGLQFLFEYFSETQRNKGNFPGRFSGRQFSNSRSEMNVSTLELGDSALYLCASSLAGTGVNTGELFFGEGSRLTVL.

The CDR3 bases are TGTGCCAGTAGTCGGGGGGGCCAGGGGGCTGGGGCCAACGTCCTGACTTTC. This gives the protein CASSRGGQGAGANVLTF. V gene TRBV19 combines with J gene TRBJ2-6; the D gene is possibly TRBD2 (8 bases). The CDR3 loop spans 17 amino acids. Trimming removed 5 bases from V and 2 bases from J, with 16 bases in between. In germline, CDR1 is LNHDA, CDR2 SQIVND (reference sequence).

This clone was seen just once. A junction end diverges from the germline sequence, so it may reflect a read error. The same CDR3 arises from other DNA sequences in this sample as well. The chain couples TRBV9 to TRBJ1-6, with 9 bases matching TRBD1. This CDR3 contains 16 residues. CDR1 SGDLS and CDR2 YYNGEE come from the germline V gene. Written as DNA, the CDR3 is TGTGCTAGCAGCGTCGGACAGGGGCAGCCCAATTCACCCCTCCACTTT. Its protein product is CASSVGQGQPNSPLHF.

The CDR3 DNA is TGTGCCAGCAGTTCTCAGGGGGCCTACGAGCAGTACTTC. Amino acid sequence: CASSSQGAYEQYF. This chain joins TRBV28 and TRBJ2-7; 7 nucleotides line up with TRBD1. Germline CDR1 and CDR2: MDHEN and SYDVKM. Trimming removed 4 bases from V and 2 bases from J; junction bases left unmatched: 2. The CDR3 sequence is 13 residues long. Using reference TRBV28 and TRBJ2-7 for the parts outside the CDR3, the full variable domain is DVKVTQSSRYLVKRTGEKVFLECVQDMDHENMFWYRQDPGLGLRLIYFSYDVKMKEKGDIPEGYSVSREKKERFSLILESASTNQTSMYLCASSSQGAYEQYFGPGTRLTVT.

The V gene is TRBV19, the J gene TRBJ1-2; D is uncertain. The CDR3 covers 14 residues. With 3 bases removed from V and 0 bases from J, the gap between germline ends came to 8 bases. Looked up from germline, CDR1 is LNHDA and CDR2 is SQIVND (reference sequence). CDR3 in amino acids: CASSIGPSNYGYTF. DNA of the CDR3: TGTGCCAGTAGTATCGGTCCTTCTAACTATGGCTACACCTTC.

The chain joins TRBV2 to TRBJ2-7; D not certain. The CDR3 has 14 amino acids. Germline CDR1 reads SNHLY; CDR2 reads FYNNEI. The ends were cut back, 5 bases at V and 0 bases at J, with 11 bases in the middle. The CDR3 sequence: CASSTSLGSYEQYF. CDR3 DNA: TGTGCCAGCAGTACTTCCCTTGGCTCCTACGAGCAGTACTTC.

CDR3: CASSYSSLAGPGELFF. DNA for the CDR3: TGTGCCAGCAGTTACTCGAGCCTAGCGGGGCCCGGGGAGCTGTTTTTT. The V gene is TRBV6-5, the J gene TRBJ2-2, with TRBD2 identical over 9 bases. V trimming: 0 bases; J trimming: 6 bases; junction bases outside the gene matches: 5. CDR1 is MNHEY, CDR2 SVGAGI, per germline. This CDR3 has 16 amino acids.

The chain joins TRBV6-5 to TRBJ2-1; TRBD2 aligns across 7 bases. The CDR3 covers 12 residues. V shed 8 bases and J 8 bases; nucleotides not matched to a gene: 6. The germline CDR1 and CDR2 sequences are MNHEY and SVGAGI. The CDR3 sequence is CASGPGRDEQFF. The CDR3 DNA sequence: TGTGCCAGCGGCCCAGGGAGGGATGAGCAGTTCTTC.

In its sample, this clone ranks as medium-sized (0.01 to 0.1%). The CDR3 here is CASSIRPQGNTEAFF. As DNA, the CDR3 is TGTGCCAGTAGTATTAGACCTCAGGGCAACACTGAAGCTTTCTTT. The chain carries TRBV19 and TRBJ1-1; D possibly corresponds to TRBD1 (5 bases). The CDR3 extends over 15 amino acids. CDR1 and CDR2 (germline): LNHDA, SQIVND (reference sequence). The V end was cut by 3 bases, the J end by 2 bases, with 13 bases between. The entire variable domain, with the rest obtained from reference TRBV19 and TRBJ1-1, is as follows: DGGITQSPKYLFRKEGQNVTLSCEQNLNHDAMYWYRQDPGQGLRLIYYSQIVNDFQKGDIAEGYSVSREKKESFPLTVTSAQKNPTAFYLCASSIRPQGNTEAFFGQGTRLTVV.

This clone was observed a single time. CDR3 DNA sequence: TGTGCCAGCAGTCCTACAGGGTTGAGCTACACCTTC. It specifies CASSPTGLSYTF. This rearrangement joins TRBV14 to TRBJ1-2, with a tentative D call TRBD1 (6 bases). Trimming took off 6 bases at V and 9 bases at J, with 14 bases between the two ends. The germline CDR1 and CDR2 sequences are SGHDN and FVKESK. The CDR3 extends over 12 amino acids.

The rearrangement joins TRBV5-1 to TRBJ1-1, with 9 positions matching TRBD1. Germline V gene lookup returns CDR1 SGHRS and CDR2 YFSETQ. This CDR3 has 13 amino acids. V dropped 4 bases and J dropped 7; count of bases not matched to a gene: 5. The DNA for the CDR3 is TGCGCCAGCAGCGCGAGGGACAGGGTTGAAGCTTTCTTT. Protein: CASSARDRVEAFF.

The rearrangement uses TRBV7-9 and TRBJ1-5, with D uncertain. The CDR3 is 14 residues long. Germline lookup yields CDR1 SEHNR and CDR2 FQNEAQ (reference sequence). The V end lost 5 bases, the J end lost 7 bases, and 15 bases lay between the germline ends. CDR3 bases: TGTGCCAGCAGCCCGCTAGACCCCTCCCAGCCCCAGCATTTT. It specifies CASSPLDPSQPQHF.

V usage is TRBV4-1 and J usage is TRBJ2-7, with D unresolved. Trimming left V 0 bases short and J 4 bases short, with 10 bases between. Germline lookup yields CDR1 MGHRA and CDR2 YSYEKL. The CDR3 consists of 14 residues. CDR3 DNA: TGCGCCAGCAGCCAAGATTGGCCTTATTACGAGCAGTACTTC. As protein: CASSQDWPYYEQYF.

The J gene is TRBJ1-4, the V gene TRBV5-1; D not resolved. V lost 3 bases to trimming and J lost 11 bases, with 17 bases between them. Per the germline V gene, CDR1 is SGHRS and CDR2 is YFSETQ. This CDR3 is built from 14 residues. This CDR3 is CASSYDTIPEKLFF. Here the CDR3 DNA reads TGCGCCAGCAGCTACGACACCATACCTGAGAAACTGTTTTTT.

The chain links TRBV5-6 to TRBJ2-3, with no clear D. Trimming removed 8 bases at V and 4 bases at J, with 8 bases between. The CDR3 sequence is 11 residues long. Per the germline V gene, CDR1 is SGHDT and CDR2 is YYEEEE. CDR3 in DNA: TGTGCCAGTGCAGTCGCAGATACGCAGTATTTT. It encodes CASAVADTQYF.

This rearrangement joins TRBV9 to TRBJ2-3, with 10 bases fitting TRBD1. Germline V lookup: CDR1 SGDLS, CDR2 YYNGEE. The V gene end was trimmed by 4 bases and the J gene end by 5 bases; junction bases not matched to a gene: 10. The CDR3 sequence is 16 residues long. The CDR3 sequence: CASSKRQGALGDTQYF. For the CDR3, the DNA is TGTGCCAGCAGCAAACGACAGGGGGCTTTGGGAGATACGCAGTATTTT.

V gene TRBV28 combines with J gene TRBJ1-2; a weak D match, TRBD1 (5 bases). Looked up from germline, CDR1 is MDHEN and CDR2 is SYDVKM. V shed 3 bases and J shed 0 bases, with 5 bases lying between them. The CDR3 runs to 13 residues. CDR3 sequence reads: CASSFRANYGYTF. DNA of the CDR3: TGTGCCAGCAGTTTCAGGGCTAACTATGGCTACACCTTC.

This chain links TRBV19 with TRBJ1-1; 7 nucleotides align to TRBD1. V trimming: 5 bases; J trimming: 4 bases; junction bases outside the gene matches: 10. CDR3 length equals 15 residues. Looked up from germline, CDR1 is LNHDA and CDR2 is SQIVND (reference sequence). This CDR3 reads CASSPRQGVGTEAFF. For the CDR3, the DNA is TGTGCCAGTAGTCCCCGACAGGGCGTCGGCACTGAAGCTTTCTTT.

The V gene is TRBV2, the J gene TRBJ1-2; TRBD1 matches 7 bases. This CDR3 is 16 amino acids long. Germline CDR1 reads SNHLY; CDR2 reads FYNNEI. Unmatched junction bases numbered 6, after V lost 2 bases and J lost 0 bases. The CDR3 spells CASSELGTGANYGYTF. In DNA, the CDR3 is TGTGCCAGCAGTGAACTCGGTACAGGGGCTAACTATGGCTACACCTTC. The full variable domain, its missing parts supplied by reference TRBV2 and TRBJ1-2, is EPEVTQTPSHQVTQMGQEVILRCVPISNHLYFYWYRQILGQKVEFLVSFYNNEISEKSEIFDDQFSVERPDGSNFTLKIRSTKLEDSAMYFCASSELGTGANYGYTFGSGTRLTVV.

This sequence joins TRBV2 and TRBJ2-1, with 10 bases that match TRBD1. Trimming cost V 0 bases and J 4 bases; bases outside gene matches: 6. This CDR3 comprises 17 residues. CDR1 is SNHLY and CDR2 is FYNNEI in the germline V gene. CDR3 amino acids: CASSEALGQGLYNEQFF. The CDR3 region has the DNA TGTGCCAGCAGTGAAGCGCTGGGACAGGGGTTATACAATGAGCAGTTCTTC.

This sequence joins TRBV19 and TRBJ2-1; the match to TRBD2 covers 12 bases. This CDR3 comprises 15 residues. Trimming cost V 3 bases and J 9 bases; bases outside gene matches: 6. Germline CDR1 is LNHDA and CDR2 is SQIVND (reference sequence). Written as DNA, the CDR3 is TGTGCCAGTAGTATCCCTAGCGGGGGGGCGGGTGAGCAGTTCTTC. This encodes CASSIPSGGAGEQFF.

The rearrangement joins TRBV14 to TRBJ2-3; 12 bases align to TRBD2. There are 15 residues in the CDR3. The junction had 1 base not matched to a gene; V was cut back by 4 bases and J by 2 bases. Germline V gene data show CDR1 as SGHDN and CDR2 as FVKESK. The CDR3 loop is CASSRTSGNTDTQYF. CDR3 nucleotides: TGTGCCAGCAGCCGGACTAGCGGGAACACAGATACGCAGTATTTT.

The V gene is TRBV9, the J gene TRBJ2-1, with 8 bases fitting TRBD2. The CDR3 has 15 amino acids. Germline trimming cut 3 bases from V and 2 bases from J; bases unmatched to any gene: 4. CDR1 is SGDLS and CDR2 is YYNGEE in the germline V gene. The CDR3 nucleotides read TGTGCCAGCAGCGCCGGGAGGGCGGCCTACAATGAGCAGTTCTTC. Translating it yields CASSAGRAAYNEQFF.

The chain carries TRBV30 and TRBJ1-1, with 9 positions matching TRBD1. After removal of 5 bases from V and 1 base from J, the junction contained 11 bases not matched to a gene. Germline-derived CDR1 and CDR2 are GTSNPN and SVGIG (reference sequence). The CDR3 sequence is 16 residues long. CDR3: CAWCLQGARRNTEAFF. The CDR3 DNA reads TGTGCCTGGTGCTTACAGGGGGCGCGTAGGAACACTGAAGCTTTCTTT. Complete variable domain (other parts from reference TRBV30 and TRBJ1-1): SQTIHQWPATLVQPVGSPLSLECTVEGTSNPNLYWYRQAAGRGLQLLFYSVGIGQISSEVPQNLSASRPQDRQFILSSKKLLLSDSGFYLCAWCLQGARRNTEAFFGQGTRLTVV.

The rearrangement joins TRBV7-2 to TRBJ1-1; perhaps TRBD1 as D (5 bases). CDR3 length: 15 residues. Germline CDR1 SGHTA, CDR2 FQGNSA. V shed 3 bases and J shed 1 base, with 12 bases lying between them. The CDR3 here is CASSFDRIPNTEAFF. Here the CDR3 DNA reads TGTGCCAGCAGCTTTGACAGAATTCCGAACACTGAAGCTTTCTTT.

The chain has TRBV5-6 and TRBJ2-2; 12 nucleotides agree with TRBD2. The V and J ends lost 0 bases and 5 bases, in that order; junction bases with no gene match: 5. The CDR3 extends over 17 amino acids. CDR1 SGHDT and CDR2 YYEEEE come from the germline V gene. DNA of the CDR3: TGTGCCAGCAGCTTGGGACTAGCGGGAGAGGGGACCGGGGAGCTGTTTTTT. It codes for CASSLGLAGEGTGELFF. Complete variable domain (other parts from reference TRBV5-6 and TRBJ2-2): DAGVTQSPTHLIKTRGQQVTLRCSPKSGHDTVSWYQQALGQGPQFIFQYYEEEERQRGNFPDRFSGHQFPNYSSELNVNALLLGDSALYLCASSLGLAGEGTGELFFGEGSRLTVL.

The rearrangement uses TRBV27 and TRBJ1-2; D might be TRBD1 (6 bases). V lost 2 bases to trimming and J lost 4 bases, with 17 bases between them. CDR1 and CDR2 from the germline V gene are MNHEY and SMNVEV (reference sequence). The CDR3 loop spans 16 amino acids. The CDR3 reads CASSLVGGAEGYGYTF. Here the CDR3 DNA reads TGTGCCAGCAGTTTAGTGGGGGGGGCGGAGGGCTATGGCTACACCTTC.